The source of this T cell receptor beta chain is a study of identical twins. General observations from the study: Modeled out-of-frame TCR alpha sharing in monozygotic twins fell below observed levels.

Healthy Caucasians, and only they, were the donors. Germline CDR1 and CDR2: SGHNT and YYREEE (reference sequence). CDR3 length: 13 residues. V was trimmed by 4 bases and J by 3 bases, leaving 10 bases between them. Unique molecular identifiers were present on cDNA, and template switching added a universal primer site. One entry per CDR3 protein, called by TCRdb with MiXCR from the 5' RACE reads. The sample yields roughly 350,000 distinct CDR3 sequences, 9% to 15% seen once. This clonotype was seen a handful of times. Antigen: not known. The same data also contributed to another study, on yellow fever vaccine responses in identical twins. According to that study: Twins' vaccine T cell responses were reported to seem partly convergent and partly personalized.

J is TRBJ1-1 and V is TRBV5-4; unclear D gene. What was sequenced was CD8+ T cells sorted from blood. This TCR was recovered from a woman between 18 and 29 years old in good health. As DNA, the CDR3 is TGTGCCAGCAGCCCCGACGGCTACACTGAAGCTTTCTTT. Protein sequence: CASSPDGYTEAFF.